These T cell receptor beta chains were read from a single sample in a study of response to subunit inactivated influenza vaccine. TCRdb fed the RT-PCR reads into MiXCR, producing one record per CDR3 protein. The sample records around 540,000 distinct CDR3 sequences, roughly 12% being singletons. The sample in question was PBMCs from blood, obtained on the day of vaccination. These receptors originate from a middle-aged man who received an inactivated influenza vaccine. The CDR3 runs from the conserved cysteine through the conserved F or W. D genes are given only for firm matches. Where a row states a size, it is once, few, many or the class of an expanded clone; other rows omit it.

v_gene	abundance	d_gene	j_gene	CDR3nt	CDR3aa
TRBV25-1	-	-	TRBJ1-2	TGTGCCAGCAGTGAGGTCTCAGTTGGTGGCTACACCTTC	CASSEVSVGGYTF
TRBV10-3	-	-	TRBJ2-1	TGTGCCATCAGTGAATTACAGAGGGGCAATGAGCAGTTCTTC	CAISELQRGNEQFF
TRBV6-2/TRBV6-3	-	-	TRBJ2-3	TGTGCCAGCAGTTATCGCGGAAGAGGCACAGATACGCAGTATTTT	CASSYRGRGTDTQYF
TRBV12-3/TRBV12-4	few	TRBD2	TRBJ2-7	TGTGCCAGCAGTTTAGCTCAGCGGGGGAAGAGCGAGCAGTACTTC	CASSLAQRGKSEQYF
TRBV13	-	TRBD2	TRBJ2-7	TGTGCCAGCAGCTTAGGGGCTAGCGGATACTACGAGCAGTACTTC	CASSLGASGYYEQYF
TRBV29-1	many	-	TRBJ1-2	TGCAGCGTTGAGGGGGCAGGCTATGGCTACACCTTC	CSVEGAGYGYTF
TRBV11-2	many	-	TRBJ2-7	TGTGCCAGCAGCTTAGACGGAGCCGGTAAATGGTCCTACGAGCAGTACTTC	CASSLDGAGKWSYEQYF
TRBV7-2	few	TRBD1	TRBJ2-1	TGTGCCAGCAGCTTAAGTACAGGGGGCCGTGGGGAGCAGTTCTTC	CASSLSTGGRGEQFF
TRBV28	many	TRBD2	TRBJ2-3	TGTGCCAGCAGTCGACTAGCGGACGACACAGATACGCAGTATTTT	CASSRLADDTDTQYF
TRBV11-2	many	-	TRBJ2-1	TGTGCCAGCAGCTTAGAGCAGGGGCTTATACTCAATGAGCAGTTCTTC	CASSLEQGLILNEQFF
TRBV5-1	-	TRBD2	TRBJ2-1	TGCGCCAGCATCTCGGGACTAGCCCTCAGCTCCTACAATGAGCAGTTCTTC	CASISGLALSSYNEQFF
TRBV21-1	many	-	TRBJ2-7	TGTGCCAGCAGCAACCCGGGACAGCAATTTCCCTACGAGCAGTACTTC	CASSNPGQQFPYEQYF
TRBV24-1	-	TRBD2	TRBJ2-1	TGTGCCACCAGTGATGGGACTAGCTGGCGGCCAACCCCTTACGATGAGCAGTTCTTC	CATSDGTSWRPTPYDEQFF
TRBV20-1	few	-	TRBJ2-3	TGCAGTGCTACCGGGCCCTCGAAGGGCACAGATACGCAGTATTTT	CSATGPSKGTDTQYF
TRBV6-5	few	TRBD1	TRBJ2-4	TGTGCCAGCAGTTACCCGACAGGGGACAAAAACATTCAGTACTTC	CASSYPTGDKNIQYF
TRBV6-5	many	TRBD2	TRBJ2-1	TGTGCCAGCAGTTACGTTCTAGCGGGAGGGCCTCTGTTCTTC	CASSYVLAGGPLFF
TRBV7-9	-	-	TRBJ2-7	TGTGCCAGCAGCTTCGGGGACCCCGACTACGAGCAGTACTTC	CASSFGDPDYEQYF
TRBV29-1	-	TRBD2	TRBJ2-7	TGCAGCGAGACTAGCGGGAGTAGCTACGAGCAGTACTTC	CSETSGSSYEQYF